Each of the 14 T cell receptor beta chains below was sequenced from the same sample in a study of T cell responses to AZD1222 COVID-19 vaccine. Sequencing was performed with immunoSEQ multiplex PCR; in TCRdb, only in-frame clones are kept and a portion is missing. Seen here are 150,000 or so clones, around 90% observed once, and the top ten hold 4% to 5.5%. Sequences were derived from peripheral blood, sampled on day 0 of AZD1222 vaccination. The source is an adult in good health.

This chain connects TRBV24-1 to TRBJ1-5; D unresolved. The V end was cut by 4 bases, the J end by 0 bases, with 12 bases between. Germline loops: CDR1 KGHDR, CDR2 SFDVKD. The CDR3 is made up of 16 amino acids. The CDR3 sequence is CATSDARRGSNQPQHF. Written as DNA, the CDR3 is TGTGCCACCAGTGACGCGAGACGGGGTAGCAATCAGCCCCAGCATTTT.

For the CDR3, the DNA is TGCGCCAGCAGCTTGGCCCCGGGACAGGGGCCCAATGAGCAGTTCTTC. Protein sequence: CASSLAPGQGPNEQFF. The gene calls are TRBV5-1 and TRBJ2-1; TRBD1 matches at 10 bases. This CDR3 spans 16 amino acids. Germline lookup yields CDR1 SGHRS and CDR2 YFSETQ. With 0 bases clipped from V and 6 bases from J, the junction kept 6 bases outside the gene matches.

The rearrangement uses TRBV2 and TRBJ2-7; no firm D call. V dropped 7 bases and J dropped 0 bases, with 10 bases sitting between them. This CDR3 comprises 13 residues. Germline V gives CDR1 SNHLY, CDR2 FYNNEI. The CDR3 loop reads CASNRQSSYEQYF. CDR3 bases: TGTGCCAGCAATAGGCAGAGCTCCTACGAGCAGTACTTC.

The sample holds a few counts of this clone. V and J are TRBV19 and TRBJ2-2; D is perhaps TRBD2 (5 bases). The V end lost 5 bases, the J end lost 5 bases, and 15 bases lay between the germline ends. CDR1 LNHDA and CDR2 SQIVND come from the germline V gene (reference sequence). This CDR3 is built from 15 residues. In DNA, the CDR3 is TGTGCCAGTAGTCAACCTAGAAGAGGGACCGGGGAGCTGTTTTTT. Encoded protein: CASSQPRRGTGELFF.

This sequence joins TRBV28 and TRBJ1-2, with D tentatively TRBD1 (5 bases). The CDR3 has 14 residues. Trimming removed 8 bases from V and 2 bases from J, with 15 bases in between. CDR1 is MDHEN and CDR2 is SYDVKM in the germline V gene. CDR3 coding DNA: TGTGCCAGCCTCTCCTTCCCAGGGAACTATGGCTACACCTTC. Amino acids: CASLSFPGNYGYTF.

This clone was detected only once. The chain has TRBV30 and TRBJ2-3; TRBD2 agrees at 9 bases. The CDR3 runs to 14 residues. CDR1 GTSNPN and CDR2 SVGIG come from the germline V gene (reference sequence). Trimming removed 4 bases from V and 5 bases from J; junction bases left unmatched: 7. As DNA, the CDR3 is TGTGCCTGGACTAAGGGGCGGGAGGGAGATACGCAGTATTTT. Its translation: CAWTKGREGDTQYF.

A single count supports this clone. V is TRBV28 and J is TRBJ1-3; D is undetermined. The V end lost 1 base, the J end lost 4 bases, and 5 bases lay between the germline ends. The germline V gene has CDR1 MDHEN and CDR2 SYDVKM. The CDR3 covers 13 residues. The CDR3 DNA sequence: TGTGCCAGCAGTTTATCGGGAGGAAACACCATATATTTT. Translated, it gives CASSLSGGNTIYF. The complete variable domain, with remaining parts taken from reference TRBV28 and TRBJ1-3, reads DVKVTQSSRYLVKRTGEKVFLECVQDMDHENMFWYRQDPGLGLRLIYFSYDVKMKEKGDIPEGYSVSREKKERFSLILESASTNQTSMYLCASSLSGGNTIYFGEGSWLTVV.

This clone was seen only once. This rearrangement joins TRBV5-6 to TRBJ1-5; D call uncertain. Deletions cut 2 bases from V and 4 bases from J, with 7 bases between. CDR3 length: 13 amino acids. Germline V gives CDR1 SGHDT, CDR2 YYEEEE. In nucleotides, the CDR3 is TGTGCCAGCAGCTTTTCTGGGAATCAGCCCCAGCATTTT. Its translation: CASSFSGNQPQHF.

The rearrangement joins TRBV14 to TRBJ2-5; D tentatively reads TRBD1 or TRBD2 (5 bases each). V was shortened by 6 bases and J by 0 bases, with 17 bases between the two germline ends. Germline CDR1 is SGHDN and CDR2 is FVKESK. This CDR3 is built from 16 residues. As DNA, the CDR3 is TGTGCCAGCAGTCCTGGTCCCGGGGCGTACCAAGAGACCCAGTACTTC. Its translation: CASSPGPGAYQETQYF. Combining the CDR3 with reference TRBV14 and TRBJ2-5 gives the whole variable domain EAGVTQFPSHSVIEKGQTVTLRCDPISGHDNLYWYRRVMGKEIKFLLHFVKESKQDESGMPNNRFLAERTGGTYSTLKVQPAELEDSGVYFCASSPGPGAYQETQYFGPGTRLLVL.

The CDR3 loop reads CASSEALINEKLFF. The DNA for the CDR3 is TGTGCCAGCAGTGAAGCGCTTATTAATGAAAAACTGTTTTTT. The gene calls are TRBV2 and TRBJ1-4; D is unresolved. This CDR3 has 14 residues. V lost 0 bases, J lost 4 bases, and 6 bases lay in between. Germline CDR1 and CDR2: SNHLY and FYNNEI.

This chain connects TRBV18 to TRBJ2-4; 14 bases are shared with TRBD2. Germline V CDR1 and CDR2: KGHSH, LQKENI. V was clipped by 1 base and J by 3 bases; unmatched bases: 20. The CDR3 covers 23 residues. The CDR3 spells CASSPRVFTPGLAGEHHKNIQYF. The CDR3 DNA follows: TGTGCCAGCTCACCACGGGTGTTCACTCCGGGACTAGCGGGAGAACACCACAAAAACATTCAGTACTTC.

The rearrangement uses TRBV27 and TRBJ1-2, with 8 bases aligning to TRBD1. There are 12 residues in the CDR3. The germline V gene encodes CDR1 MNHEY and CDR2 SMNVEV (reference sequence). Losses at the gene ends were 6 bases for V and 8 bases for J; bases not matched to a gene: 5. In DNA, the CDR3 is TGTGCCAGCAGACTACAGGGGGGCGGCTACACCTTC. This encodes CASRLQGGGYTF.

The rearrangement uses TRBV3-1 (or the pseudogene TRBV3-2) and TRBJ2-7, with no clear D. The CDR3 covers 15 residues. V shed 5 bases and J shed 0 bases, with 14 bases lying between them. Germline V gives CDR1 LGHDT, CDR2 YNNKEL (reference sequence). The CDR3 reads CASSFMALSSYEQYF. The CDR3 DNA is TGTGCCAGCAGCTTTATGGCGCTTAGCTCCTACGAGCAGTACTTC.

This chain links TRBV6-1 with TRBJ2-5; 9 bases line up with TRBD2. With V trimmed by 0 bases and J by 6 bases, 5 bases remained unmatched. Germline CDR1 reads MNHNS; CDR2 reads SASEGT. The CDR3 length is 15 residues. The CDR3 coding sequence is TGTGCCAGCAGTGAAGCGAGAACTAGCGGGCAGACCCAGTACTTC. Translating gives CASSEARTSGQTQYF.